Presented here are 22 T cell receptor beta chains from one specimen sequenced in a study of T cell responses to AZD1222 COVID-19 vaccine. Clones were read by immunoSEQ multiplex PCR, and TCRdb kept only the in-frame ones, dropping some. The sample holds about 84,000 clones; 75% to 90% are singletons and the top ten take 9% to 13%. This material consisted of peripheral blood, taken 28 days after the second AZD1222 dose. These receptors were obtained from an adult who received the AZD1222 COVID-19 vaccine.

The gene calls are TRBV3-1 (or the pseudogene TRBV3-2) and TRBJ2-2; D uncertain. Germline CDR1 and CDR2: LGHDT and YNNKEL (reference sequence). V was clipped by 0 bases and J by 5 bases, with 10 bases between them. This CDR3 is built from 15 residues. The CDR3 bases are TGTGCCAGCAGCCAAGATGGGTGGATTACCGGGGAGCTGTTTTTT. Amino acid sequence: CASSQDGWITGELFF.

This clone was counted between two and nine times. The rearrangement joins TRBV2 to TRBJ2-7; possible D gene TRBD1, 5 bases. The CDR3 totals 12 residues. V was clipped by 4 bases and J by 5 bases, with 9 bases between them. Germline V lookup: CDR1 SNHLY, CDR2 FYNNEI. The CDR3 sequence: CASSGQGNEQYF. CDR3 coding DNA: TGTGCCAGCAGTGGGCAGGGCAACGAGCAGTACTTC.

J is TRBJ1-4 and V is TRBV4-1; a possible D gene is TRBD1 (5 bases). The V gene lost 0 bases and the J gene lost 4 bases, with 12 bases spanning the gap. The germline gives CDR1 MGHRA, CDR2 YSYEKL. The CDR3 totals 16 residues. CDR3 loop: CASSQDRSGINEKLFF. The DNA for the CDR3 is TGCGCCAGCAGCCAAGATCGGTCAGGGATTAATGAAAAACTGTTTTTT.

This chain links TRBV5-8 with TRBJ2-7; 14 bases agree with TRBD2. Germline V gene lookup returns CDR1 SGHTS and CDR2 YDEGEE. The CDR3 sequence is 17 residues long. V shed 2 bases, J shed 2 bases, and the junction held 6 bases outside the gene matches. The CDR3 DNA reads TGTGCCAGCAGCTTTGGGACTAGCGGGAGAATTGCCTACGAGCAGTACTTC. This codes for CASSFGTSGRIAYEQYF. Full variable domain (outside the CDR3, taken from reference TRBV5-8 and TRBJ2-7): EAGVTQSPTHLIKTRGQQATLRCSPISGHTSVYWYQQALGLGLQFLLWYDEGEERNRGNFPPRFSGRQFPNYSSELNVNALELEDSALYLCASSFGTSGRIAYEQYFGPGTRLTVT.

The rearrangement links TRBV5-1 to TRBJ2-4; 9 bases align to TRBD1. This CDR3 spans 13 amino acids. Germline assignment: CDR1 SGHRS and CDR2 YFSETQ. Trimming took 3 bases from V and 8 from J; bases not matched to a gene: 3. CDR3 loop: CASSWGQGDIQYF. The DNA for the CDR3 is TGCGCCAGCAGCTGGGGACAGGGTGACATTCAGTACTTC.

This chain joins TRBV9 and TRBJ2-1; 12 positions match TRBD2. V shed 1 base and J 7 bases; nucleotides not matched to a gene: 6. Germline V gene data show CDR1 as SGDLS and CDR2 as YYNGEE. This CDR3 has 16 residues. CDR3 sequence (DNA): TGTGCCAGCAGCGTACTAGCGGGAGGGCCGGAAAATGAGCAGTTCTTC. This encodes CASSVLAGGPENEQFF.

The CDR3 nucleotides are TGTGCCAGCAGTACAGGGGTAGGGAGGCAGTACGTC. Amino acids: CASSTGVGRQYV. The chain has TRBV12-3 or TRBV12-4 and TRBJ2-7, with 7 bases matching TRBD1. V gave up 5 bases and J gave up 9 bases; unmatched junction bases: 7. The CDR3 contains 12 residues.

The rearrangement joins TRBV28 to TRBJ1-6, with D maybe TRBD1 (5 bases). CDR3 length equals 14 residues. CDR1 and CDR2 from the germline V gene are MDHEN and SYDVKM. V was cut by 7 bases and J by 6 bases, with 13 bases left in between. The CDR3 sequence is CASIPGTANSPLHF. The CDR3 DNA follows: TGTGCCAGCATCCCCGGGACGGCTAATTCACCCCTCCACTTT.

The rearrangement joins TRBV4-2 to TRBJ1-1, with a weak D call TRBD1 (6 bases). Trimming took 2 bases from V and 7 from J, leaving 11 bases between them. The CDR3 extends over 13 amino acids. Germline V lookup: CDR1 LGHNA, CDR2 YNFKEQ. This CDR3 is CASSQNRDNEAFF. The DNA of the CDR3 is TGTGCCAGCAGCCAAAACCGGGACAATGAAGCTTTCTTT.

The chain links TRBV9 to TRBJ2-7; D not resolved. Germline loops: CDR1 SGDLS, CDR2 YYNGEE. The CDR3 is 17 residues long. V lost 0 bases, J lost 6 bases, and 22 bases lay in between. CDR3 region: CASSVDAKRDPSGEQYV. CDR3 DNA sequence: TGTGCCAGCAGCGTAGATGCGAAAAGAGATCCCTCCGGCGAGCAGTACGTC.

This chain links TRBV11-3 with TRBJ1-1, with D unclear. The V gene's germline CDR1 is SGHNT and CDR2 YENEEA. The CDR3 covers 13 residues. V lost 0 bases and J 7 bases, leaving 9 bases between the germline ends. CDR3 amino acids: CASSLEDGFEAFF. In DNA, the CDR3 is TGTGCCAGCAGCTTAGAGGACGGCTTTGAAGCTTTCTTT.

This sequence joins TRBV18 and TRBJ2-1; D is unclear. Trimming took off 0 bases at V and 13 bases at J, with 10 bases between the two ends. The germline CDR1 and CDR2 sequences are KGHSH and LQKENI. This CDR3 comprises 12 residues. The CDR3: CASSPPLNPQFF. CDR3 DNA sequence: TGTGCCAGCTCACCACCGTTAAACCCCCAGTTCTTC.

The chain joins TRBV2 to TRBJ1-2; D is ambiguous. Germline CDR1 is SNHLY and CDR2 is FYNNEI. The V gene lost 7 bases and the J gene lost 0 bases, with 9 bases spanning the gap. CDR3 length: 13 residues. The CDR3 DNA follows: TGTGCCAGCATCTTCCAACCTAACTATGGCTACACCTTC. Translation: CASIFQPNYGYTF. The full variable domain, with the rest looked up from reference TRBV2 and TRBJ1-2, is EPEVTQTPSHQVTQMGQEVILRCVPISNHLYFYWYRQILGQKVEFLVSFYNNEISEKSEIFDDQFSVERPDGSNFTLKIRSTKLEDSAMYFCASIFQPNYGYTFGSGTRLTVV.

The V gene is TRBV19, the J gene TRBJ1-2, with a possible D match to TRBD1 (5 bases). The length of the CDR3 is 12 residues. Germline lookup yields CDR1 LNHDA and CDR2 SQIVND (reference sequence). V lost 5 bases and J lost 7, with 11 bases in between. CDR3 region: CASSQRGAGYTF. The CDR3 region has the DNA TGTGCCAGTAGTCAAAGGGGAGCTGGCTACACCTTC.

The chain carries TRBV28 and TRBJ2-7, with D possibly being TRBD2 (6 bases). The V and J ends lost 10 bases and 7 bases respectively, with 14 bases between them. Looked up from germline, CDR1 is MDHEN and CDR2 is SYDVKM. CDR3 length equals 11 residues. CDR3 coding DNA: TGTGCCACCCGGACTAAGAGGGAGCAGTACTTC. This gives the protein CATRTKREQYF.

This clone was seen just once. V usage is TRBV28 and J usage is TRBJ1-1; D uncertain. Germline V gene lookup returns CDR1 MDHEN and CDR2 SYDVKM. The CDR3 contains 12 residues. Trimming removed 6 bases at V and 3 bases at J, with 8 bases between. CDR3 amino acids: CASRAVDTEAFF. Written as DNA, the CDR3 is TGTGCCAGCAGGGCTGTCGACACTGAAGCTTTCTTT.

This clone was picked up one time. CDR3 region: CASSLGGVRNEKLFF. The CDR3 DNA is TGTGCCAGCAGCCTAGGCGGGGTCCGTAATGAAAAACTGTTTTTT. This chain links TRBV11-3 with TRBJ1-4; D ambiguous. Trimming took 5 bases from V and 4 from J, leaving 14 bases between them. The V gene's germline CDR1 is SGHNT and CDR2 YENEEA. CDR3 length: 15 amino acids.

The V and J genes are TRBV19 and TRBJ2-1; the D gene is possibly TRBD2 (7 bases). V lost 6 bases and J lost 5, with 14 bases in between. The CDR3 consists of 14 residues. CDR1 and CDR2 (germline): LNHDA, SQIVND (reference sequence). In DNA, the CDR3 is TGTGCCAGTAGGGGGGCGGGAGTTGACAATGAGCAGTTCTTC. Its translation: CASRGAGVDNEQFF.

The CDR3 sequence: CASSLAGHNEQFF. The DNA for the CDR3 is TGTGCCAGCAGCTTGGCGGGACACAATGAGCAGTTCTTC. J is TRBJ2-1 and V is TRBV11-3, with a tentative D call TRBD2 (6 bases). In germline, CDR1 is SGHNT, CDR2 YENEEA. Trimming removed 3 bases from V and 5 bases from J, with 8 bases in between. The CDR3 consists of 13 residues.

This clone was detected only a few times. The chain links TRBV11-3 to TRBJ2-5, with 10 bases that match TRBD1. CDR1 is SGHNT, CDR2 YENEEA, per germline. V was clipped by 4 bases and J by 3 bases; unmatched bases: 5. The CDR3 totals 15 residues. CDR3 DNA sequence: TGTGCCAGCAGCTCCGGACAGGGGGGGGAAGAGACCCAGTACTTC. Its translation is CASSSGQGGEETQYF.

This sequence joins TRBV15 and TRBJ2-2, with 9 bases that match TRBD2. The CDR3 length is 15 residues. Per germline, CDR1 LNHNV and CDR2 YYDKDF (reference sequence). The J segment lost 13 bases and the V segment lost 1 base, leaving 10 bases of the junction unmatched. The DNA for the CDR3 is TGTGCCACCAGCAGAGGGTCTAGCGGGAATCTCGCGCTGTTTTTT. This codes for CATSRGSSGNLALFF.

Only one count was recorded for this clone. The chain recombines TRBV5-8 with TRBJ2-3; TRBD1 agrees at 9 bases. Germline-derived CDR1 and CDR2 are SGHTS and YDEGEE. V lost 4 bases, J lost 0 bases, and 6 bases stayed unmatched. CDR3 length: 16 residues. The CDR3 bases are TGTGCCAGCAGCCAAGGGACAGGGACTAGCACAGATACGCAGTATTTT. Encoded protein: CASSQGTGTSTDTQYF. The full variable domain, rest sourced from reference TRBV5-8 and TRBJ2-3, is EAGVTQSPTHLIKTRGQQATLRCSPISGHTSVYWYQQALGLGLQFLLWYDEGEERNRGNFPPRFSGRQFPNYSSELNVNALELEDSALYLCASSQGTGTSTDTQYFGPGTRLTVL.